The source of this T cell receptor (beta chain) is a study of read filtering for tumor transcriptome and immune sequencing. Looking at the study overall: Revised staging placed about 8 patients in R-ISS I, about 17 in II, more than five in III.

Concerning this clonotype itself: The antigen remains undetermined.

From about 0.4 ug of RNA, a library with molecular barcoded alpha/delta and beta/gamma adaptors was made. One entry per CDR3 protein, called by TCRdb with MiXCR from the reads. The repertoire includes over 90,000 distinct CDR3 sequences, 20% to 25% of them detected once, and more than 9.5% sits in the top ten. Study-wide points: Single-read clonotypes: roughly 81% of IR-seq clonotypes (around 3.5% of reads), 74.6% of RNA-seq clonotypes (roughly 43% of reads). RNA-seq captured clonotypes less deeply and reliably than IR-seq.

The source of this sequence is a donor at least 40 years old with multiple myeloma. Sequenced: a population of CD138-negative cells sorted from bone marrow.

As DNA, the CDR3 is TGTGCCAGCAGAGGGGGAGGAATCGGGGCCAACGTCCTGACTTTC. Protein product: CASRGGGIGANVLTF. The V gene is TRBV5-8, the J gene TRBJ2-6; either TRBD1 or TRBD2 may fit D (6 bases each). With 5 bases removed from V and 4 bases from J, the gap between germline ends came to 13 bases. From germline, CDR1 is SGHTS and CDR2 YDEGEE. This CDR3 has 15 residues.